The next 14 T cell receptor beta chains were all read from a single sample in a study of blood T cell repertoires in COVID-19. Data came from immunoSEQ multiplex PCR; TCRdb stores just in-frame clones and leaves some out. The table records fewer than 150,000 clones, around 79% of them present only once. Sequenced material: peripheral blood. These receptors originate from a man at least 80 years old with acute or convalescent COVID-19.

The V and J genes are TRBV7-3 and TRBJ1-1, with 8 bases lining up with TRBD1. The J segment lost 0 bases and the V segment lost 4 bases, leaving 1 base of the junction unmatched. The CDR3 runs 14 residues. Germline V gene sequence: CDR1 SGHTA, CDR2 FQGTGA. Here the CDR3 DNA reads TGTGCCAGCAGCTCGACAGGGGTGAACACTGAAGCTTTCTTT. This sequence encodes CASSSTGVNTEAFF.

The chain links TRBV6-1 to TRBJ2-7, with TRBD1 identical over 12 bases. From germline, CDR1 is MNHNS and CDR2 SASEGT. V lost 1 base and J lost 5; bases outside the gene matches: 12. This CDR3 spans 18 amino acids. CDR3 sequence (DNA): TGTGCCAGCAGTGAAGAATCTTTCCGGGGGACAGGGGGCCACGAGCAGTACTTC. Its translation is CASSEESFRGTGGHEQYF.

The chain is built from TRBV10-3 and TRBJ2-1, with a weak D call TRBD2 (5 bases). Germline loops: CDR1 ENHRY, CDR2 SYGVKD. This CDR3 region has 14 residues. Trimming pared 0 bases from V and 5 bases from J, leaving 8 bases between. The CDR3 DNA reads TGTGCCATCAGTGAGTCCCTAGCAAACAATGAGCAGTTCTTC. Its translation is CAISESLANNEQFF.

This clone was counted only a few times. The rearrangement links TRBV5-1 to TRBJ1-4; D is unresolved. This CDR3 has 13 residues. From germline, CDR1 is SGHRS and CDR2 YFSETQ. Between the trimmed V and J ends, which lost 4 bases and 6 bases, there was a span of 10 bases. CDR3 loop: CASSLTLYEKLFF. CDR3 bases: TGCGCCAGCAGCCTAACCCTATATGAAAAACTGTTTTTT.

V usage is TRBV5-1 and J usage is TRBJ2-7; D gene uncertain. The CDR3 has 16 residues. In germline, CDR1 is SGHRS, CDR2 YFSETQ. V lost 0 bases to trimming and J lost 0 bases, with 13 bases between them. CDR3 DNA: TGCGCCAGCAGCTTGGCCTCGGTCCCGTCCTCCTACGAGCAGTACTTC. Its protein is CASSLASVPSSYEQYF.

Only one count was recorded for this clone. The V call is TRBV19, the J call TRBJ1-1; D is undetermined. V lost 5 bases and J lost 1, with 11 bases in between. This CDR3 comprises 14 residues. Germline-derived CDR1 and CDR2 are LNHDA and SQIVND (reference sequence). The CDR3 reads CASSEYIRNTEAFF. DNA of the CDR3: TGTGCCAGTAGTGAATACATCAGGAACACTGAAGCTTTCTTT. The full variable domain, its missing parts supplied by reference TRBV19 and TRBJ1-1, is DGGITQSPKYLFRKEGQNVTLSCEQNLNHDAMYWYRQDPGQGLRLIYYSQIVNDFQKGDIAEGYSVSREKKESFPLTVTSAQKNPTAFYLCASSEYIRNTEAFFGQGTRLTVV.

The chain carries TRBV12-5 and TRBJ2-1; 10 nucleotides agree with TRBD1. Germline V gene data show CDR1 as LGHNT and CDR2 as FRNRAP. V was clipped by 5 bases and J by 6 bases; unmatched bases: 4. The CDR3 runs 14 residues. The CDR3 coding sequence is TGTGCTAGTGGTCCGGACAGGGGGAGCAATGAGCAGTTCTTC. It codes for CASGPDRGSNEQFF.

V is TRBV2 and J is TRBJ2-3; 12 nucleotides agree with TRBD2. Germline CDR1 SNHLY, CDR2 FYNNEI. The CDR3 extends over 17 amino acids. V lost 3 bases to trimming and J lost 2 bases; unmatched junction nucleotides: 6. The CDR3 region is CASSELTSGGYTDTQYF. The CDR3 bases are TGTGCCAGCAGTGAGTTGACTAGCGGGGGATACACAGATACGCAGTATTTT. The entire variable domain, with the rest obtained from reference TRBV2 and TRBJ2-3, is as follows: EPEVTQTPSHQVTQMGQEVILRCVPISNHLYFYWYRQILGQKVEFLVSFYNNEISEKSEIFDDQFSVERPDGSNFTLKIRSTKLEDSAMYFCASSELTSGGYTDTQYFGPGTRLTVL.

CDR3 coding DNA: TGTGCCAGCAGCCAAGATCCTAGGGGGGGGAGCGAACCCCTCCACTTT. It codes for CASSQDPRGGSEPLHF. The genes are TRBV3-1 (or the pseudogene TRBV3-2) and TRBJ1-6; TRBD1 is a possible D gene (6 bases). Germline CDR1 LGHDT, CDR2 YNNKEL (reference sequence). Trimming shortened V by 0 bases and J by 12 bases, and 18 bases separated the two germline ends. The CDR3 extends over 16 amino acids.

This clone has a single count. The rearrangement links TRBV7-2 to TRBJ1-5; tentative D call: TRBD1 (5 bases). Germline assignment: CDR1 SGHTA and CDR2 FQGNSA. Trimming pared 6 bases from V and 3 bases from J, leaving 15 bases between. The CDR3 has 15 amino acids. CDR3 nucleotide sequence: TGTGCCAGCAGTTCAGACAGTGCGATCAATCAGCCCCAGCATTTT. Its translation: CASSSDSAINQPQHF.

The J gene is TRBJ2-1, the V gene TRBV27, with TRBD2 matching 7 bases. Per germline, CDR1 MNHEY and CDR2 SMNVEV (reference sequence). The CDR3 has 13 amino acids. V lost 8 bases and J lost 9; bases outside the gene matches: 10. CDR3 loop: CASRAHERGEQFF. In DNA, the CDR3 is TGTGCCAGCCGAGCGCATGAGCGGGGTGAGCAGTTCTTC.

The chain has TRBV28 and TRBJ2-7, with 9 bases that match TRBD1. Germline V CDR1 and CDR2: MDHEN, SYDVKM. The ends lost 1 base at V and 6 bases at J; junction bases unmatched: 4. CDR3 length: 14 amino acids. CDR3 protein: CASSLLDRGSEQYF. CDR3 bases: TGTGCCAGCAGTTTATTGGACAGGGGATCCGAGCAGTACTTC.

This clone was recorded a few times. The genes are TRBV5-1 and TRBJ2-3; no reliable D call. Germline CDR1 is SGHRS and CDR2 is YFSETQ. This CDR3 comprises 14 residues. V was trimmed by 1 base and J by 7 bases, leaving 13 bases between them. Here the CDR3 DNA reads TGCGCCAGCAGCTTGATTGAGCTGGGCCATACGCAGTATTTT. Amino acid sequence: CASSLIELGHTQYF.

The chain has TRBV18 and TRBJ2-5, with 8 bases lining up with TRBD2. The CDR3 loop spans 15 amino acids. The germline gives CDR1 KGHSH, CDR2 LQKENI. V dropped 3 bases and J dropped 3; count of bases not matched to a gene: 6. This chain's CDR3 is CASSPATGGEETQYF. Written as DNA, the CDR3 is TGTGCCAGCTCACCTGCCACGGGAGGGGAAGAGACCCAGTACTTC.